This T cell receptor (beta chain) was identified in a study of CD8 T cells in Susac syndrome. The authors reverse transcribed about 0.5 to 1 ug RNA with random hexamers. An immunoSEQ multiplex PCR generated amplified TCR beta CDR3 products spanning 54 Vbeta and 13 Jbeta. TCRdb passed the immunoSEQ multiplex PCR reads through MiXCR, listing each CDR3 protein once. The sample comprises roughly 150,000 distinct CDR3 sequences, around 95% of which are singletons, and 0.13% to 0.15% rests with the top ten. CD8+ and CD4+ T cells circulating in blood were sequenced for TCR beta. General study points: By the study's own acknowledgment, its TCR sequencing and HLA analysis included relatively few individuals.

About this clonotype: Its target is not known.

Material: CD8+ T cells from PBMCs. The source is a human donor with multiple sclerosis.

The CDR3, as DNA: TGTGCCAGCAGCACTTCGGGCCTTTGGAACACTGAAGCTTTCTTT. Amino acid sequence: CASSTSGLWNTEAFF. The chain joins TRBV2 to TRBJ1-1; D is unclear. The length of the CDR3 is 15 residues. Looked up from germline, CDR1 is SNHLY and CDR2 is FYNNEI. Trimming took 6 bases from V and 1 from J, leaving 15 bases between them. The full variable domain, with the rest looked up from reference TRBV2 and TRBJ1-1, is EPEVTQTPSHQVTQMGQEVILRCVPISNHLYFYWYRQILGQKVEFLVSFYNNEISEKSEIFDDQFSVERPDGSNFTLKIRSTKLEDSAMYFCASSTSGLWNTEAFFGQGTRLTVV.